What follows are 5 T cell receptor beta chains derived from one specimen sequenced in a study of cytomegalovirus exposure and HLA in healthy donors. The PCR contained 60 Vbeta and 13 Jbeta primers. Clones were sequenced by immunoSEQ multiplex PCR, and TCRdb holds only the in-frame ones, with some missing. The repertoire holds over 150,000 clones, around 80% seen once, with 1% in the top ten. Sequenced sample: PBMCs. These receptors all stem from a woman aged 45 to 65 in good health and CMV-seropositive.

V usage is TRBV9 and J usage is TRBJ2-6; TRBD1 aligns across 9 bases. The CDR3 spans 19 residues. Germline CDR1 is SGDLS and CDR2 is YYNGEE. The junction had 7 bases not matched to a gene; V was cut back by 0 bases and J by 0 bases. In DNA, the CDR3 is TGTGCCAGCAGCGTAGAAATAGGACAGGGGTTCTCTGGGGCCAACGTCCTGACTTTC. Translated: CASSVEIGQGFSGANVLTF.

V is TRBV5-5 and J is TRBJ1-1; D gene uncertain. Trimming left V 2 bases short and J 2 bases short, with 13 bases between. This CDR3 has 15 amino acids. Germline V gene sequence: CDR1 SGHKS, CDR2 YYEKEE (reference sequence). The CDR3, as DNA: TGTGCCAGCAGCTTAGGCCCCGGAGGAAACACTGAAGCTTTCTTT. Protein product: CASSLGPGGNTEAFF. Looking up the rest from reference TRBV5-5 and TRBJ1-1 gives the full variable domain: DAGVTQSPTHLIKTRGQQVTLRCSPISGHKSVSWYQQVLGQGPQFIFQYYEKEERGRGNFPDRFSARQFPNYSSELNVNALLLGDSALYLCASSLGPGGNTEAFFGQGTRLTVV.

This chain links TRBV28 with TRBJ2-5, with D unclear. Germline CDR1 and CDR2: MDHEN and SYDVKM. The germline V and J ends were trimmed by 3 bases and 5 bases, with 4 bases remaining between them. This CDR3 has 11 residues. CDR3 sequence: CASSFMETQYF. Here the CDR3 DNA reads TGTGCCAGCAGTTTCATGGAGACCCAGTACTTC.

This chain joins TRBV2 and TRBJ1-2, with D possibly TRBD1 on 5 matching bases. Trimming pared 6 bases from V and 4 bases from J, leaving 12 bases between. Germline CDR1 and CDR2: SNHLY and FYNNEI. The CDR3 runs 13 residues. CDR3 nucleotide sequence: TGTGCCAGCAGGACCCCGGGACTCTATGGCTACACCTTC. Protein product: CASRTPGLYGYTF.

The chain couples TRBV30 to TRBJ2-7, with D possibly being TRBD1 (7 bases). The CDR3 extends over 12 amino acids. The germline CDR1 and CDR2 sequences are GTSNPN and SVGIG (reference sequence). The V gene lost 4 bases and the J gene lost 2 bases, with 9 bases spanning the gap. CDR3 sequence reads: CAWTGGPYEQYF. Here the CDR3 DNA reads TGTGCCTGGACAGGGGGGCCCTACGAGCAGTACTTC.